These T cell receptor beta chains were read from a single sample in a study of Graves' ophthalmopathy and Graves' hyperthyroidism. TCRdb analysed the multiplex PCR reads with MiXCR anew, one entry per CDR3 protein. The sample lists 240,000 or so distinct CDR3 sequences; about 46% were seen once. Sequencing was carried out using peripheral blood. Receptors were obtained from an adult man with Graves' ophthalmopathy. CDR3s include the opening cysteine and the closing phenylalanine or tryptophan. The D gene is left open where the match is weak. Expanded clones get a size class; other rows say once, few or many, or leave the size out.

j_call d_call v_call clone_size cdr3_nt cdr3_aa
TRBJ1-3 NA TRBV4-1 few TGCGCCAGCAGCCAAGATGGATACAACACCATATATTTT CASSQDGYNTIYF
TRBJ1-5 TRBD1 TRBV24-1 NA TGTGCCACCAGTTTGGGGACAGATAGCAATCAGCCCCAGCATTTT CATSLGTDSNQPQHF
TRBJ2-5 TRBD1 TRBV11-2 NA TGTGCCATCCTAAGCTCAGGGACAGGGCGAGAGACCCAGTACTTC CAILSSGTGRETQYF
TRBJ2-7 NA TRBV10-1 NA TGCGCCAGCAGTGAGAAGGTATTCGACGAGCAGTACTTC CASSEKVFDEQYF
TRBJ1-2 NA TRBV20-1 few TGCAGTGCTAGAGATGTGGGGAAAACCTATGGCTACACCTTC CSARDVGKTYGYTF
TRBJ1-6 NA TRBV12-3/TRBV12-4 few TGTGCCAGCAGTGTGGCAAATTCACCCCTCCACTTT CASSVANSPLHF
TRBJ1-1 NA TRBV12-3/TRBV12-4 few TGTGCCAGCAGTTTCGGGCTGATCACTGAAGCTTTCTTT CASSFGLITEAFF
TRBJ2-7 NA TRBV29-1 many TGCAGCGTCCGGACTCAGAGCTCCTACGAGCAGTACTTC CSVRTQSSYEQYF
TRBJ1-1 NA TRBV5-1 NA TGTGCCAGCAGCTCGCGGGGCGAACGGAACACTGAAGCTTTCTTT CASSSRGERNTEAFF
TRBJ2-2 NA TRBV10-1 NA TGCGCCATCCAGGGGCCGGCCACCGGGGAGCTGTTTTTT CAIQGPATGELFF